This entry lists 4 T cell receptor delta chains sequenced from one sample in a study of Vδ1+ human thymocytes. Study results and caveats: Highly polyclonal TRG and TRD repertoires with Gaussian CDR3 length distributions appeared in thymus.

Extracted RNA was reverse transcribed into cDNA. CDR3 amplicons came from multiplex PCR with pooled V-gene forward and constant-region reverse primers. TCRdb repeated clone calling on the multiplex PCR reads with CATT. The data show over 45,000 delta-chain clones, approximately 16% seen once. Antigens of these TCRs are unknown. The sequenced sample consisted of Vdelta1+ gamma-delta thymocytes from the thymus. Stated subset: FACS-sorted CD3+ TCRalphabeta- TCRVdelta1+ TCRVdelta2- thymocytes. These receptor sequences come from a girl under three years old who had congenital heart surgery.

As for this clone: The DNA is omitted, as the CDR3 cannot be located on it reliably, and the CDR3 follows TCRdb's listing. The chain recombines TRAV29/DV5 with TRDJ1; whether TRDD3, the table's D call, matches the DNA was not checked. Germline assignment: CDR1 NSMFDY and CDR2 ISSIKDK. The CDR3 sequence runs 26 residues, both termini included. The CDR3 is CSVPLCSTSPSQLLLGDTGGTDKLIF.

The rearrangement links TRDV2 to TRDJ1, with D maybe TRDD3 (5 bases). The CDR3 extends over 16 amino acids. The ends were cut back, 3 bases at V and 0 bases at J, with 16 bases in the middle. CDR1 GEAIGNYY and CDR2 EKD come from the germline V gene. The CDR3 here is CACDFIRRRHTDKLIF. The CDR3 DNA is TGTGCCTGTGACTTTATACGCCGTAGGCACACCGATAAACTCATCTTT.

The V gene is TRDV1, the J gene TRDJ1, with 8 bases that match TRDD3. The CDR3 extends over 19 amino acids. Trimming at V came to 1 base and at J to 6 bases, leaving 19 bases not matched to a gene. The germline V gene encodes CDR1 TSWWSYY and CDR2 QGS. The chain's CDR3 is CALGEPRTGGREDFYKLIF. The CDR3 nucleotides are TGTGCTCTTGGGGAACCCCGTACTGGGGGTCGGGAGGACTTTTATAAACTCATCTTT.

The chain is built from TRDV1 and TRDJ1, with D perhaps matching TRDD2 (6 bases). The germline gives CDR1 TSWWSYY, CDR2 QGS. This CDR3 has 18 amino acids. V gave up 4 bases and J gave up 0 bases, with 21 bases separating them. The CDR3 DNA follows: TGTGCTCTTGGGGGGGCCTTCCACGGGTCCCAGTACACCGATAAACTCATCTTT. It specifies CALGGAFHGSQYTDKLIF.